This TCR beta chain was recovered during a study of T cell repertoires in cytomegalovirus infection (dated by TCRdb to between 2018 and 2021). At the level of the whole study: Donor HLA type was relevant to the analysis, as public TCR beta signatures indicated carriage of CMV infection together with the matching HLA type.

The sample was run on an Illumina HiSeq 1500. The public reads were reprocessed in TCRdb via fastp at Q25 and MiXCR, keeping in-frame beta chains. Identical CDR3 protein sequences are pooled into one entry, listed with their most common genes and DNA. The sample has nearly 450,000 distinct CDR3 sequences on record, approximately 33% of them singletons. The ten largest clones take up approximately 13% of the sample. In this sample, this clonotype turned up a few times. There is no known antigen for this receptor. Within one base of it there is no much larger clone, and no base qualities were kept. The CDR3 measures 15 amino acids from cysteine to phenylalanine. The retained sequence is limited to the CDR3, 45 bases, with the frame set at the first base. Germline trimming amounts to 8 bases on V and 4 bases on J, with 9 as the count of junction bases outside the gene matches. The paper as a whole reports these results and caveats: In both this cohort and an independent 352-donor cohort, the cumulative frequency of public TCR beta family members distinguished carriers of CMV infection plus the relevant HLA type. The ex vivo response was dominated by HLA-C-restricted CMV-specific TCR beta clonotypes, which also provided the single most frequent clonotype in two of eight donors.

The chain uses TRBV12-3 or TRBV12-4 and TRBJ2-1; 9 bases in between match TRBD2. The sequencing sample was made of PBMCs. The receptor was derived from a human donor in good health (CMV status not recorded). Some clones in this sample may be carry-over from other donors' samples. The encoded CDR3 is CASRFAGGLYNEQFF. The base sequence is TGTGCCAGCCGATTTGCGGGGGGGCTATACAATGAGCAGTTCTTC.